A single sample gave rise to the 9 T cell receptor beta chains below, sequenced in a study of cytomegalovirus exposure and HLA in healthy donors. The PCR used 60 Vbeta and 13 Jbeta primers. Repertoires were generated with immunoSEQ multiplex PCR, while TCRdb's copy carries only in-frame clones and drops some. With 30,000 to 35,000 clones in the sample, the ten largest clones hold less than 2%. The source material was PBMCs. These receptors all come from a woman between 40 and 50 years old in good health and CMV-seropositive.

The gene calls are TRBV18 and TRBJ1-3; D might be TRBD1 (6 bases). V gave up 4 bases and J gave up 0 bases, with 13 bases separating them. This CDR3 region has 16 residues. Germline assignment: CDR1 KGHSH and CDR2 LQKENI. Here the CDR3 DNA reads TGTGCCAGCTCACAAGGACAGCCAAGCTCTGGAAACACCATATATTTT. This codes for CASSQGQPSSGNTIYF.

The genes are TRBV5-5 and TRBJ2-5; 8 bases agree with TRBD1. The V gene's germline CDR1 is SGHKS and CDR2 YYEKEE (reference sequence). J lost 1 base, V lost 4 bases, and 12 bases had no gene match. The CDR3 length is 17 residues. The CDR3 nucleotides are TGTGCCAGCAGCACAAATTTGGACAGGGTCATCCAAGAGACCCAGTACTTC. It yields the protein CASSTNLDRVIQETQYF. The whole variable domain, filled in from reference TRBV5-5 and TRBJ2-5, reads DAGVTQSPTHLIKTRGQQVTLRCSPISGHKSVSWYQQVLGQGPQFIFQYYEKEERGRGNFPDRFSARQFPNYSSELNVNALLLGDSALYLCASSTNLDRVIQETQYFGPGTRLLVL.

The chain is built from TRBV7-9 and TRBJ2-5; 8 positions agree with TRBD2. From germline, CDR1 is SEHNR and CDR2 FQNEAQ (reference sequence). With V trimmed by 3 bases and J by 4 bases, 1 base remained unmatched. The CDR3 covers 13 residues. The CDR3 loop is CASSLLAGETQYF. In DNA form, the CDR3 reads TGTGCCAGCAGCTTGCTAGCGGGAGAGACCCAGTACTTC.

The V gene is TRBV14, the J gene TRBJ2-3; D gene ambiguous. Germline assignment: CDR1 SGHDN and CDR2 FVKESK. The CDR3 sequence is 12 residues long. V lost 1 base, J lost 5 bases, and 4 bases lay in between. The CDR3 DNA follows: TGTGCCAGCAGCCAAGTTAAAGATACGCAGTATTTT. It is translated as CASSQVKDTQYF.

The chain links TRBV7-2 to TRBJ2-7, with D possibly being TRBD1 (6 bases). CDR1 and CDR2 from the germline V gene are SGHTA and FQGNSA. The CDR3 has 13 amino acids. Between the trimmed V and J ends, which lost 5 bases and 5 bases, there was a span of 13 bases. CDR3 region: CASSLQGDHEQYF. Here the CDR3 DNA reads TGTGCCAGCAGCCTACAGGGTGACCACGAGCAGTACTTC. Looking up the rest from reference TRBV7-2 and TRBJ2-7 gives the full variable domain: GAGVSQSPSNKVTEKGKDVELRCDPISGHTALYWYRQSLGQGLEFLIYFQGNSAPDKSGLPSDRFSAERTGGSVSTLTIQRTQQEDSAVYLCASSLQGDHEQYFGPGTRLTVT.

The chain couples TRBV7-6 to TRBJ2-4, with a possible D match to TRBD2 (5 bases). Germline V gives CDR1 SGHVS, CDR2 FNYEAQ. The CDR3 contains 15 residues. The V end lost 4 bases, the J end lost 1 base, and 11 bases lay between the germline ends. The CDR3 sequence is CASSSWWRAKNIQYF. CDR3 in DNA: TGTGCCAGCAGCTCTTGGTGGAGGGCCAAAAACATTCAGTACTTC. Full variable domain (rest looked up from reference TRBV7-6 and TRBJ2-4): GAGVSQSPRYKVTKRGQDVALRCDPISGHVSLYWYRQALGQGPEFLTYFNYEAQQDKSGLPNDRFSAERPEGSISTLTIQRTEQRDSAMYRCASSSWWRAKNIQYFGAGTRLSVL.

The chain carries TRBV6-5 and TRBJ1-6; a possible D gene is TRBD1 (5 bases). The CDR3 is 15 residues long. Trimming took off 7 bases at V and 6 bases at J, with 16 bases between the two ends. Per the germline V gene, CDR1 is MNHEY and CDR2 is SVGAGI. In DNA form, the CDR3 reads TGTGCCAGCAACGGGGGGACGACCTTTAATTCACCCCTCCACTTT. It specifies CASNGGTTFNSPLHF.

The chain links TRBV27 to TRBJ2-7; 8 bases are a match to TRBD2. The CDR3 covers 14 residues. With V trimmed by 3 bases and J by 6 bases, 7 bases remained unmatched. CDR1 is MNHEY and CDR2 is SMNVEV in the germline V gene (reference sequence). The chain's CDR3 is CASSFFGGALEQYF. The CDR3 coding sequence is TGTGCCAGCAGTTTTTTCGGGGGGGCTCTCGAGCAGTACTTC.

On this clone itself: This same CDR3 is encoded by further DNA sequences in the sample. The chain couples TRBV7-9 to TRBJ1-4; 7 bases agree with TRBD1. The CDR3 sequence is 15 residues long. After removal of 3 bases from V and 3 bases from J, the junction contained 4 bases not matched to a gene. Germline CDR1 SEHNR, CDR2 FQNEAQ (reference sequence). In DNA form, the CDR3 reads TGTGCCAGCAGCTTGCGGGACAGCTCTAATGAAAAACTGTTTTTT. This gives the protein CASSLRDSSNEKLFF.